Shown below are 23 T cell receptor beta chains from a single sample sequenced in a study of Ad26.COV2.S vaccination and SARS-CoV-2 variants. Assay: immunoSEQ multiplex PCR; the TCRdb copy retains only in-frame clones and omits some. This table has about 400,000 clones, approximately 91% appearing once. This sample's treatment: about 20 received Ad26.COV2.S at low or high dose, single or two shots; a few received placebo; per-sample allocation not given. Repertoires come from day 63 after the first vaccine or placebo injection. This sample comprised peripheral blood, obtained in a trial of Ad26.COV2.S vaccine versus placebo. The receptors here all came from a person between 18 and 59 years old who received the Ad26.COV2.S COVID-19 vaccine or a placebo.

The chain couples TRBV6-5 to TRBJ1-5, with a tentative D call TRBD1 (5 bases). This CDR3 is built from 14 residues. Trimming left V 6 bases short and J 9 bases short, with 18 bases between. Per the germline V gene, CDR1 is MNHEY and CDR2 is SVGAGI. CDR3 region: CASSYRDGVWPQHF. CDR3 nucleotide sequence: TGTGCCAGCAGCTATCGGGACGGCGTATGGCCCCAGCATTTT.

The chain is built from TRBV5-4 and TRBJ1-6; D ambiguous. Germline V gene lookup returns CDR1 SGHNT and CDR2 YYREEE (reference sequence). V was pared by 0 bases and J by 5 bases, with 9 bases between. This CDR3 region has 15 residues. The CDR3 loop is CASSLGLGDNSPLHF. The DNA of the CDR3 is TGTGCCAGCAGCTTGGGTCTGGGTGATAATTCACCCCTCCACTTT.

This chain connects TRBV9 to TRBJ1-5, with D uncertain. V lost 0 bases and J lost 3, with 13 bases in between. CDR3 length: 16 residues. Germline CDR1 is SGDLS and CDR2 is YYNGEE. Here the CDR3 reads CASSVEGRGFNQPQHF. DNA of the CDR3: TGTGCCAGCAGCGTAGAGGGTCGAGGATTCAATCAGCCCCAGCATTTT.

V usage is TRBV10-3 and J usage is TRBJ1-4; D is unresolved. This CDR3 is built from 14 residues. V was shortened by 5 bases and J by 4 bases, with 11 bases between the two germline ends. CDR1 is ENHRY, CDR2 SYGVKD, per germline. The CDR3 coding sequence is TGTGCCATCAGTAGAGGTGCTAATAATGAAAAACTGTTTTTT. It translates to CAISRGANNEKLFF.

This clone was observed once. CDR3 amino acids: CASSRLRSPGQGPLSGNTIYF. In DNA form, the CDR3 reads TGTGCCAGCAGCCGCCTAAGAAGTCCAGGACAGGGGCCTCTCTCTGGAAACACCATATATTTT. The chain carries TRBV3-1 (or the pseudogene TRBV3-2) and TRBJ1-3; TRBD1 aligns across 9 bases. V lost 4 bases to trimming and J lost 0 bases; unmatched junction nucleotides: 19. CDR1 is LGHDT and CDR2 is YNNKEL in the germline V gene (reference sequence). The CDR3 runs 21 residues.

The chain's CDR3 is CASSQERGGHGYTF. In nucleotides, the CDR3 is TGCGCCAGCAGCCAAGAAAGGGGGGGGCATGGCTACACCTTC. The chain employs TRBV4-1 and TRBJ1-2, with D possibly being TRBD1 (6 bases). This CDR3 region has 14 residues. Germline V gene data show CDR1 as MGHRA and CDR2 as YSYEKL. Trimming left V 0 bases short and J 6 bases short, with 11 bases between.

V usage is TRBV6-2 or TRBV6-3 and J usage is TRBJ2-7; D unclear. Germline V gene data show CDR1 as MNHEY and CDR2 as SVGEGT. Trimming stripped 6 bases from V and 8 bases from J, with 14 bases between. CDR3 length: 12 residues. The DNA for the CDR3 is TGTGCCAGCAGCCCTGAAATCACGCAGCAGTACTTC. Its translation is CASSPEITQQYF.

The chain has TRBV10-1 and TRBJ2-3; 11 nucleotides agree with TRBD2. The germline V gene has CDR1 WNHNN and CDR2 SYGVQD (reference sequence). This CDR3 spans 16 amino acids. With 3 bases clipped from V and 5 bases from J, the junction kept 7 bases outside the gene matches. CDR3 nucleotides: TGCGCCAGCAGTGATTTTAGCGGGGGGGCCATAGATACGCAGTATTTT. Protein: CASSDFSGGAIDTQYF.

The chain couples TRBV7-2 to TRBJ2-7; D gene unclear. Germline CDR1 reads SGHTA; CDR2 reads FQGNSA. This CDR3 comprises 14 residues. Trimming took 1 base from V and 2 from J, leaving 9 bases between them. CDR3 region: CASSLEGGAYEQYF. In DNA, the CDR3 is TGTGCCAGCAGCTTAGAAGGTGGGGCCTACGAGCAGTACTTC.

The rearrangement joins TRBV5-4 to TRBJ1-2; D is unresolved. The CDR3 is 13 residues long. CDR1 is SGHNT, CDR2 YYREEE, per germline (reference sequence). Trimming cost V 5 bases and J 4 bases, with 12 bases left between them. The CDR3 here is CASSSTQIYGYTF. The CDR3 DNA follows: TGTGCCAGCAGTTCAACACAGATCTATGGCTACACCTTC.

The chain has TRBV28 and TRBJ1-4, with D tentatively TRBD1 (5 bases). This CDR3 region has 13 residues. Trimming pared 6 bases from V and 8 bases from J, leaving 13 bases between. The germline gives CDR1 MDHEN, CDR2 SYDVKM. The CDR3 reads CASRGRPREKLFF. The CDR3 region has the DNA TGTGCCAGCAGGGGGCGCCCCAGGGAAAAACTGTTTTTT.

The chain carries TRBV10-2 and TRBJ1-2, with 8 bases matching TRBD1. V trimming: 2 bases; J trimming: 6 bases; junction bases outside the gene matches: 11. CDR1 and CDR2 from the germline V gene are WSHSY and SAAADI. The CDR3 runs to 16 residues. CDR3 in DNA: TGCGCCAGCAGTGAGCCCGGGACAGGTCGAGAGGATGGCTACACCTTC. As protein: CASSEPGTGREDGYTF.

A remark on this clone: Additional DNA sequences in this sample encode the identical CDR3. The V call is TRBV6-1, the J call TRBJ2-7, with no clear D. The ends were cut back, 3 bases at V and 3 bases at J, with 6 bases in the middle. The CDR3 extends over 12 amino acids. Germline V gene sequence: CDR1 MNHNS, CDR2 SASEGT. CDR3: CASSELGYEQYF. In DNA form, the CDR3 reads TGTGCCAGCAGTGAGCTCGGCTACGAGCAGTACTTC.

The gene calls are TRBV6-2 or TRBV6-3 and TRBJ2-7; 12 positions agree with TRBD2. Germline trimming cut 0 bases from V and 2 bases from J; bases unmatched to any gene: 5. Germline CDR1 is MNHEY and CDR2 is SVGEGT. CDR3 length: 17 amino acids. The chain's CDR3 is CASSYSLGLAGTYEQYF. The CDR3 region has the DNA TGTGCCAGCAGTTACTCTTTAGGACTAGCGGGGACCTACGAGCAGTACTTC.

This clone has just a few counts. This chain connects TRBV20-1 to TRBJ2-1; 11 bases are a match to TRBD2. Germline CDR1 and CDR2: DFQATT and SNEGSKA (reference sequence). The CDR3 consists of 19 residues. V shed 3 bases and J 0 bases; nucleotides not matched to a gene: 13. The CDR3 reads CSASTGTSGKLSSYNEQFF. The CDR3 DNA reads TGCAGTGCTAGTACAGGGACTAGCGGTAAATTGAGCTCCTACAATGAGCAGTTCTTC.

The CDR3 region has the DNA TGTGCCAGCACCGAAGGTTGGGTTGGAAACACTGAAGCTTTCTTT. The encoded protein is CASTEGWVGNTEAFF. This sequence joins TRBV6-5 and TRBJ1-1; D gene uncertain. Per the germline V gene, CDR1 is MNHEY and CDR2 is SVGAGI. V was shortened by 7 bases and J by 2 bases, with 17 bases between the two germline ends. The CDR3 length is 15 residues.

A single count supports this clone. The chain employs TRBV10-3 and TRBJ1-5; D remains unclear. CDR1 ENHRY and CDR2 SYGVKD come from the germline V gene. This CDR3 contains 13 residues. Trimming pared 3 bases from V and 7 bases from J, leaving 10 bases between. The CDR3 region has the DNA TGTGCCATCAGTGAACGGGAACAGCAGCCCCAGCATTTT. Protein product: CAISEREQQPQHF.

V gene TRBV5-1 combines with J gene TRBJ2-7; D is ambiguous. V was trimmed by 4 bases and J by 5 bases, leaving 13 bases between them. The CDR3 is 13 amino acids. The germline CDR1 and CDR2 sequences are SGHRS and YFSETQ. This chain's CDR3 is CASSPGGVNEQYF. In nucleotides, the CDR3 is TGCGCCAGCAGCCCGGGTGGAGTGAACGAGCAGTACTTC. Looking up the rest from reference TRBV5-1 and TRBJ2-7 gives the full variable domain: KAGVTQTPRYLIKTRGQQVTLSCSPISGHRSVSWYQQTPGQGLQFLFEYFSETQRNKGNFPGRFSGRQFSNSRSEMNVSTLELGDSALYLCASSPGGVNEQYFGPGTRLTVT.

The chain employs TRBV7-8 and TRBJ2-3; 13 nucleotides agree with TRBD2. V lost 1 base, J lost 4 bases, and 2 bases stayed unmatched. The germline V gene encodes CDR1 SGHVS and CDR2 FQNEAQ. This CDR3 contains 16 residues. The CDR3 nucleotides read TGTGCCAGCAGCTTAGGGGGACTAGCGGGGTCAGATACGCAGTATTTT. Its translation: CASSLGGLAGSDTQYF.

This chain uses TRBV7-9 with TRBJ2-7; TRBD1 matches 9 bases. After removal of 4 bases from V and 4 bases from J, the junction contained 5 bases not matched to a gene. This CDR3 has 14 amino acids. Per the germline V gene, CDR1 is SEHNR and CDR2 is FQNEAQ (reference sequence). The CDR3 reads CASSSGTGPYEQYF. CDR3 coding DNA: TGTGCCAGCAGCTCCGGGACAGGGCCTTACGAGCAGTACTTC.

A single count supports this clone. In nucleotides, the CDR3 is TGTGCCAGCAGCGCCCCCCCGGCAGCGGGGGGAACGAACACCGGGGAGCTGTTTTTT. Protein product: CASSAPPAAGGTNTGELFF. The chain uses TRBV9 and TRBJ2-2, with 9 bases lining up with TRBD2. The V segment lost 3 bases and the J segment 0 bases; nucleotides outside the gene matches: 12. This CDR3 region has 19 residues. Germline CDR1 reads SGDLS; CDR2 reads YYNGEE. Filled out from reference TRBV9 and TRBJ2-2, the complete variable domain reads DSGVTQTPKHLITATGQRVTLRCSPRSGDLSVYWYQQSLDQGLQFLIQYYNGEERAKGNILERFSAQQFPDLHSELNLSSLELGDSALYFCASSAPPAAGGTNTGELFFGEGSRLTVL.

The rearrangement uses TRBV6-5 and TRBJ2-2, with TRBD2 matching 7 bases. Germline V gene data show CDR1 as MNHEY and CDR2 as SVGAGI. Unmatched junction bases numbered 7, after V lost 0 bases and J lost 6 bases. This CDR3 is 16 amino acids long. The CDR3 DNA sequence: TGTGCCAGCAGTTACTCGGTGTGGGAGGGGTCCGGGGAGCTGTTTTTT. This encodes CASSYSVWEGSGELFF.

The CDR3 region is CASSPGDRSTNEKLFF. CDR3 nucleotide sequence: TGCGCCAGCAGTCCGGGTGACAGGTCAACTAATGAAAAACTGTTTTTT. V and J are TRBV5-1 and TRBJ1-4; TRBD1 might be the D (6 bases). This CDR3 has 16 amino acids. Germline V gene data show CDR1 as SGHRS and CDR2 as YFSETQ. V lost 5 bases to trimming and J lost 0 bases, with 14 bases between them. Using reference TRBV5-1 and TRBJ1-4 for the parts outside the CDR3, the full variable domain is KAGVTQTPRYLIKTRGQQVTLSCSPISGHRSVSWYQQTPGQGLQFLFEYFSETQRNKGNFPGRFSGRQFSNSRSEMNVSTLELGDSALYLCASSPGDRSTNEKLFFGSGTQLSVL.